These T cell receptor beta chains were read from a single sample in a study of cytomegalovirus exposure and HLA in healthy donors. Sequenced by immunoSEQ multiplex PCR; TCRdb stores in-frame clones only, minus some. Of 150,000 to 170,000 clones in the sample, approximately 86% were seen once. Sequences were obtained from PBMCs. These receptors all stem from a man younger than 30 in good health and CMV-seropositive. The conserved cysteine and the conserved F or W are not part of the CDR3 here.

v_call: TRBV2
j_call: TRBJ2-2
cdr3_aa: ASSQILAAGELF

v_call: TRBV30
j_call: TRBJ1-4
cdr3_aa: AWSVEGRGEKLF

v_call: TRBV7-8
j_call: TRBJ1-2
cdr3_aa: ASSLVSGDVDGYT

v_call: TRBV4-1
j_call: TRBJ2-1
cdr3_aa: ASSQDLGLAGGPYNEQF

v_call: TRBV5-1
j_call: TRBJ2-7
cdr3_aa: ASSPLTGVREQY

v_call: TRBV7-9
j_call: TRBJ1-2
cdr3_aa: ASTPGQGNYGYT

v_call: TRBV7-3
j_call: TRBJ2-1
cdr3_aa: ASSVSSGILNEQF

v_call: TRBV5-1
j_call: TRBJ2-7
cdr3_aa: ASSDDTNYEQY

v_call: TRBV18
j_call: TRBJ2-5
cdr3_aa: ASSPQGGETQY

v_call: TRBV6-5
j_call: TRBJ2-1
cdr3_aa: ASSRAGGSLNEQF

v_call: TRBV11-2
j_call: TRBJ2-1
cdr3_aa: ASSPTGGRANEQF

v_call: TRBV27
j_call: TRBJ2-5
cdr3_aa: ASSSGGLGEETQY

v_call: TRBV7-8
j_call: TRBJ1-2
cdr3_aa: ASSGSQYGYT

v_call: TRBV5-6
j_call: TRBJ2-2
cdr3_aa: ASSGGGFDTGELF

v_call: TRBV5-4
j_call: TRBJ2-3
cdr3_aa: ASSLRAGTSTDTQY

v_call: TRBV15
j_call: TRBJ1-5
cdr3_aa: ATSSDSQPQH

v_call: TRBV30
j_call: TRBJ1-3
cdr3_aa: AWSGVVGNTIY

v_call: TRBV19
j_call: TRBJ2-1
cdr3_aa: ASSGRLAGGSYNEQF

v_call: TRBV7-7
j_call: TRBJ2-1
cdr3_aa: ASSLAASGVSEQF

v_call: TRBV6-5
j_call: TRBJ1-1
cdr3_aa: ASSVQGVFNTEAF

v_call: TRBV4-3
j_call: TRBJ2-7
cdr3_aa: ASSQAYHPTSGSRGEQY

v_call: TRBV6-4
j_call: TRBJ2-3
cdr3_aa: ASSTTSGADTQY

v_call: TRBV7-9
j_call: TRBJ2-7
cdr3_aa: ASSFDRVSYEQY

v_call: TRBV6-5
j_call: TRBJ2-2
cdr3_aa: ASSPTGMNTGELF

v_call: TRBV6-5
j_call: TRBJ2-7
cdr3_aa: ASSTQGASSYEQY

v_call: TRBV19
j_call: TRBJ1-2
cdr3_aa: ASSPGTALNYGYT

v_call: TRBV7-2
j_call: TRBJ2-5
cdr3_aa: ASSLGRGRGIQETQY

v_call: TRBV7-2
j_call: TRBJ1-1
cdr3_aa: ASSPGQGAMNTEAF

v_call: TRBV2
j_call: TRBJ1-3
cdr3_aa: ASRSTGSGNTIY

v_call: TRBV7-6
j_call: TRBJ2-1
cdr3_aa: ASSLRASSGSFDNEQF

v_call: TRBV7-3
j_call: TRBJ2-1
cdr3_aa: ASSPTGRSYNEQF

v_call: TRBV5-6
j_call: TRBJ1-2
cdr3_aa: ASSSYRGSYGYT

v_call: TRBV7-3
j_call: TRBJ2-1
cdr3_aa: ASSSRTGSRNEQF

v_call: TRBV29-1
j_call: TRBJ2-1
cdr3_aa: SVPQTPSNEQF

v_call: TRBV5-8
j_call: TRBJ2-1
cdr3_aa: ASSLDGLRINEQF

v_call: TRBV20-1
j_call: TRBJ2-5
cdr3_aa: SVREETQY

v_call: TRBV4-1
j_call: TRBJ1-5
cdr3_aa: ASSQGWGDGGRNQPQH

v_call: TRBV19
j_call: TRBJ2-7
cdr3_aa: ASSSLYEQY

v_call: TRBV7-8
j_call: TRBJ1-5
cdr3_aa: ASSPIEGGRQPQH

v_call: TRBV29-1
j_call: TRBJ2-7
cdr3_aa: SVEGGELQTYEQY

v_call: TRBV2
j_call: TRBJ1-2
cdr3_aa: ASSGGQDIIYT

v_call: TRBV12-5
j_call: TRBJ2-7
cdr3_aa: ASAHTNSYEQY

v_call: TRBV10-3
j_call: TRBJ1-1
cdr3_aa: ATRGSGGHVGNTEAF

v_call: TRBV7-9
j_call: TRBJ1-2
cdr3_aa: ASSLGSGGGNYGYT

v_call: TRBV7-6
j_call: TRBJ2-7
cdr3_aa: ASSLGPTGYEQY

v_call: TRBV25-1
j_call: TRBJ2-1
cdr3_aa: ASGSGTWGEF

v_call: TRBV5-1
j_call: TRBJ1-1
cdr3_aa: ASSSSVGNTEAF

v_call: TRBV5-4
j_call: TRBJ1-4
cdr3_aa: ASRSRGTEKLF

v_call: TRBV13
j_call: TRBJ2-1
cdr3_aa: ASSPSGGTYNEQF

v_call: TRBV27
j_call: TRBJ1-1
cdr3_aa: ASSPAINTEAF